This T cell receptor beta chain appears in the sequencing data of a study of PD-L1 blockade in urothelial cancer. The wider study: Each participant's history included 0 to 3 prior chemotherapy regimens. Blood samples contained a median about 150,000 T cells. Study conclusions and caveats: At 3 weeks on treatment, tumor-associated clones expanded more with durable benefit.

Germline loops: CDR1 SGHNT, CDR2 YYREEE (reference sequence). V shed 2 bases, J shed 6 bases, and the junction held 8 bases outside the gene matches. CDR3 length: 15 residues. About this clone itself: Antigen: not known.

Indicated time point: peripheral blood 6 weeks after treatment start. Synthetic spike-ins, TCR analog templates, were added into each PCR. The protocol was immunoSEQ multiplex PCR, while the TCRdb copy is restricted to in-frame clones and leaves out a portion. This sample carries roughly 110,000 clones, around 93% of them seen once, and the ten largest clones take around 4%. The sequencing used PBMCs, collected around atezolizumab (anti-PD-L1) treatment. The V gene is TRBV5-4, the J gene TRBJ2-7; 10 positions match TRBD2. This TCR derives from a man aged 60 to 69 with urothelial cancer. The CDR3 DNA is TGTGCCAGCAGCTTAGCGGGGGGGCCGTTCTCCGAGCAGTACTTC. Translated: CASSLAGGPFSEQYF.